The T cell receptor beta chain under discussion was sequenced for a study of human T cells and chemical hapten exposure. Turning to the study itself: Sensitization involved placing 2% DPC onto a roughly 2 cm by roughly 2 cm region of upper inner arm skin. Patients, chiefly female, had alopecia areata, totalis or universalis. Variability of per-sample TCR yields stemmed mainly from small differences in pooled library volume.

Within the library, unique molecular identifiers were attached to each individual cDNA molecule. TCRdb re-analysed the RACE reads in MiXCR, keeping a single row per CDR3 protein. Of 35,000 to 40,000 distinct CDR3 sequences detected, roughly 12% appear once; the ten largest clones hold around 1.9%. Time point specified: pre-sensitization, week 0. Indicated treatment: therapeutic diphenylcyclopropenone sensitization with weekly scalp DPC. The study extracted total RNA from unfractionated whole blood. V shed 5 bases, J shed 4 bases, and the junction held 3 bases outside the gene matches. Germline-derived CDR1 and CDR2 are SGHVS and FQNEAQ. CDR3 length: 14 residues.

The gene calls are TRBV7-8 and TRBJ1-5, with TRBD1 matching 9 bases. This sample comprised whole blood, obtained in connection with sensitization to the hapten diphenylcyclopropenone (DPC). The clonotype originates from a woman between 40 and 50 years old with alopecia areata. Some clones in this sample may be carry-over from other donors' samples. This CDR3 reads CASSVDRGNQPQHF. The CDR3 DNA follows: TGTGCCAGCAGCGTGGACAGGGGAAATCAGCCCCAGCATTTT.